The subject of this entry is one T cell receptor beta chain. Its antigen remains unknown. The junction departs from the called germline gene at one end, perhaps through a read error. This donor's record omits CMV serostatus. The sample belongs to a study of cytomegalovirus exposure and HLA in healthy donors. Notes on the study in general: Accurate prediction of HLA-A and HLA-B alleles (for most subjects) was reportedly achieved from TCR beta sequences. Most of the TCR beta V segments (in an earlier analysis) were productive either about 87% or about 30% of the time.

Vbeta (60) and Jbeta (13) primers were used in the PCR. Some clones are missing from TCRdb's copy, which holds only in-frame ones; the method was immunoSEQ multiplex PCR. Found here are about 140,000 clones, about three quarters of them singletons; the top ten hold approximately 15%. Sequencing was carried out using PBMCs. The source of this sequence is a human donor in good health.

CDR3 loop: CSSSPPGNEQFF. In DNA form, the CDR3 reads TGTTCCAGCAGCCCCCCCGGGAATGAGCAGTTCTTC. The rearrangement links TRBV7-9 to TRBJ2-1, with D unresolved. The germline V gene has CDR1 SEHNR and CDR2 FQNEAQ (reference sequence). The CDR3 is 12 residues long.